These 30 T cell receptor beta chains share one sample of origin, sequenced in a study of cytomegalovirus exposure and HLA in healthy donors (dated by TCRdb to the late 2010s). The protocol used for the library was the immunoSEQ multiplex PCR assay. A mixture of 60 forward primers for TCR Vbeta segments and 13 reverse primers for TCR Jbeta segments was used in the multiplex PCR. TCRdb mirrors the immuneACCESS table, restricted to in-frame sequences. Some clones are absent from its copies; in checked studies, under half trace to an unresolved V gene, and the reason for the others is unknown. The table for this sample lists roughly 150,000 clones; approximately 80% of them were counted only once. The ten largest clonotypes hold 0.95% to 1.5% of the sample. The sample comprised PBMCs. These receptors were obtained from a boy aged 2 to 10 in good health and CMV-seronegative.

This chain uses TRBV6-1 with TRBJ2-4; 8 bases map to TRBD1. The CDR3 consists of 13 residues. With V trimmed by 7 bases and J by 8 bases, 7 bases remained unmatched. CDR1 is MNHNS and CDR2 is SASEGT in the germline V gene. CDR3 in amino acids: CASTERTGYIQYF. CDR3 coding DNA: TGTGCCAGCACCGAGAGGACAGGGTACATTCAGTACTTC.

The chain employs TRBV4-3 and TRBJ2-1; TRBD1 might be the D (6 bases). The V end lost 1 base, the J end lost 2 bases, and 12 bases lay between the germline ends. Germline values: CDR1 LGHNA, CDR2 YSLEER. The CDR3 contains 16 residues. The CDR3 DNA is TGCGCCAGCAGCCAAGGATCACAGGGTCCCTACAATGAGCAGTTCTTC. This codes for CASSQGSQGPYNEQFF.

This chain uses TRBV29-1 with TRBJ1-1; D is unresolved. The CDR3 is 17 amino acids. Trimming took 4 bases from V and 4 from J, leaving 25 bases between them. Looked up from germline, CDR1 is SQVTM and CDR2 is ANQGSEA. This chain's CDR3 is CSVAPYYTLKEGTEAFF. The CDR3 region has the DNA TGCAGCGTTGCCCCGTACTACACCCTGAAAGAGGGCACTGAAGCTTTCTTT.

DNA for the CDR3: TGTGCCAGCAGCAAACCCCGGGGGGGCCCTCCGGATTCCTACGAGCAGTACGTC. This codes for CASSKPRGGPPDSYEQYV. This rearrangement joins TRBV21-1 to TRBJ2-7; TRBD2, the table's D call, was not compared with the DNA. TRBV21-1 is marked as a pseudogene. The length of the CDR3 is 18 residues.

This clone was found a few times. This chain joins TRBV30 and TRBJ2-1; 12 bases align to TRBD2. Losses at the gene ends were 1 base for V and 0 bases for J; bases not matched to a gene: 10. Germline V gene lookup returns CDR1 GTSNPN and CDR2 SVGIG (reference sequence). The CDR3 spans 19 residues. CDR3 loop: CAWSGTLGTSGFSYNEQFF. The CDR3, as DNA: TGTGCCTGGAGTGGAACATTAGGGACTAGCGGGTTCTCCTACAATGAGCAGTTCTTC.

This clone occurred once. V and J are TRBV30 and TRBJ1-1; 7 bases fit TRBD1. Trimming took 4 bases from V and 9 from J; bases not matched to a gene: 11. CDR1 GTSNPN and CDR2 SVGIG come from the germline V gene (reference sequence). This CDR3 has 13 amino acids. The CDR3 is CAWTSSGTEKAFF. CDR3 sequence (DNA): TGTGCCTGGACCTCTAGCGGGACAGAGAAAGCTTTCTTT.

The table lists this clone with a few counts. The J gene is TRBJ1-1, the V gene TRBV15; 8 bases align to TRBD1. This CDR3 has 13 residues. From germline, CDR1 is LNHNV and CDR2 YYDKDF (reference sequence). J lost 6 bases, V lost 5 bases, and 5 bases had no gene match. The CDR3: CATSLGQGPEAFF. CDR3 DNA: TGTGCCACCAGCCTCGGACAGGGCCCTGAAGCTTTCTTT. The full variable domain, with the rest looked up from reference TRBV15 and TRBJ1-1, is DAMVIQNPRYQVTQFGKPVTLSCSQTLNHNVMYWYQQKSSQAPKLLFHYYDKDFNNEADTPDNFQSRRPNTSFCFLDIRSPGLGDTAMYLCATSLGQGPEAFFGQGTRLTVV.

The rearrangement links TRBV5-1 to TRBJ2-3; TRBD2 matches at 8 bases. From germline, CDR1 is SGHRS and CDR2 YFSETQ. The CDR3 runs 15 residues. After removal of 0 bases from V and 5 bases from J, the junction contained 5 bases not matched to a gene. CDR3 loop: CASSLAGTSLDTQYF. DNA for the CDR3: TGCGCCAGCAGCTTGGCCGGGACTAGTCTAGATACGCAGTATTTT.

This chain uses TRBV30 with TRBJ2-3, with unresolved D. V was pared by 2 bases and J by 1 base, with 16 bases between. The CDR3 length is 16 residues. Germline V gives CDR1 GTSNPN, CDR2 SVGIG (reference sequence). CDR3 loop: CAWSYRGRPRTDTQYF. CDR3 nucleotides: TGTGCCTGGAGTTACCGTGGCAGGCCACGCACAGATACGCAGTATTTT.

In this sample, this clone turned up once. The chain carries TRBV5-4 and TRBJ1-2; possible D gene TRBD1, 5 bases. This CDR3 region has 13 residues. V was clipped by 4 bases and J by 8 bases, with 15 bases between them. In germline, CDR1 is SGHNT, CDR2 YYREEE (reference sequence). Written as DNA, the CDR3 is TGTGCCAGCAGCAGTCAGGGTCGGCAAGGCTACACCTTC. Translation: CASSSQGRQGYTF.

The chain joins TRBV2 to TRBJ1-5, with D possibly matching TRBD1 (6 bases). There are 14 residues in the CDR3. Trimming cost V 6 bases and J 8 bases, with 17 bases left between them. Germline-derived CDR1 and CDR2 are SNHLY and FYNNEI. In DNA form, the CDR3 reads TGTGCCAGCAGGGAAAAGGACAGACGGGAGCCCCAGCATTTT. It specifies CASREKDRREPQHF.

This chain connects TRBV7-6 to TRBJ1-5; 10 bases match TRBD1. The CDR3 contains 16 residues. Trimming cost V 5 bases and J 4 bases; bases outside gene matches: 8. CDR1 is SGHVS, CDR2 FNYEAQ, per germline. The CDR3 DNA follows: TGTGCCAGCAGCCTTGGGACAGGGGACTTTAATCAGCCCCAGCATTTT. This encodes CASSLGTGDFNQPQHF.

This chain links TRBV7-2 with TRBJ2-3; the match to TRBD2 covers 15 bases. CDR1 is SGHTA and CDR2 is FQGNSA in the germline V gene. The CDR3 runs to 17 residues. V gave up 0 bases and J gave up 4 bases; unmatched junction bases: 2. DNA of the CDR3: TGTGCCAGCAGCTTAGCCCGGACTAGCGGGGGGGCAGATACGCAGTATTTT. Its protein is CASSLARTSGGADTQYF.

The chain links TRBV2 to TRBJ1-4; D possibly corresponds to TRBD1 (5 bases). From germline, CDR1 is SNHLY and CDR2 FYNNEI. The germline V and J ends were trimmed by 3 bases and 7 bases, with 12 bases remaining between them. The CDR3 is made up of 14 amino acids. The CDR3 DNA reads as TGTGCCAGCAGTGACGGGGGTTATGTTGAAAAACTGTTTTTT. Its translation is CASSDGGYVEKLFF.

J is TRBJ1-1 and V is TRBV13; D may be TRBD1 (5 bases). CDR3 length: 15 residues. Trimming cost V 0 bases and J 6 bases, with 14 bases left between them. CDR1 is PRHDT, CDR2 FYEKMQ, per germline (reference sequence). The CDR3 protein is CASSLGGRGVAEAFF. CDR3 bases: TGTGCCAGCAGCTTAGGGGGCCGGGGGGTCGCTGAAGCTTTCTTT.

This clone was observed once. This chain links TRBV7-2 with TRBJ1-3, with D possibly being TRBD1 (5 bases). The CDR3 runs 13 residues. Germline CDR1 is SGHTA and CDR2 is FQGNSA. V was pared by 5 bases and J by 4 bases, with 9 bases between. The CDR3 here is CASSPGSGNTIYF. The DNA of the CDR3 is TGTGCCAGCAGCCCAGGGTCCGGAAACACCATATATTTT. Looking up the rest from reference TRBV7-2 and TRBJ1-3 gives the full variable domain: GAGVSQSPSNKVTEKGKDVELRCDPISGHTALYWYRQSLGQGLEFLIYFQGNSAPDKSGLPSDRFSAERTGGSVSTLTIQRTQQEDSAVYLCASSPGSGNTIYFGEGSWLTVV.

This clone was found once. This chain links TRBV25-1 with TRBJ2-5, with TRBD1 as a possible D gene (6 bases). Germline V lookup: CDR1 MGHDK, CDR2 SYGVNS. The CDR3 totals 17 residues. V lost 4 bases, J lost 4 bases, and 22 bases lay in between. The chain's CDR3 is CASSVKGHPWVRETQYF. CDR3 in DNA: TGTGCCAGCAGTGTTAAGGGACACCCTTGGGTGAGAGAGACCCAGTACTTC. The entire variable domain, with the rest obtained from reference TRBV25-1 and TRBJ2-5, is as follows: EADIYQTPRYLVIGTGKKITLECSQTMGHDKMYWYQQDPGMELHLIHYSYGVNSTEKGDLSSESTVSRIRTEHFPLTLESARPSHTSQYLCASSVKGHPWVRETQYFGPGTRLLVL.

CDR3 amino acids: CASSVSDSGGTEAFF. The DNA of the CDR3 is TGTGCCAGCAGCGTGTCAGACTCAGGGGGCACTGAAGCTTTCTTT. The chain joins TRBV9 to TRBJ1-1; 7 bases map to TRBD1. The CDR3 consists of 15 residues. Trimming took 2 bases from V and 4 from J; bases not matched to a gene: 8. CDR1 and CDR2 from the germline V gene are SGDLS and YYNGEE.

CDR3 sequence: CASRLTDTYGYTF. Here the CDR3 DNA reads TGCGCCAGCAGACTCACTGACACCTATGGCTACACCTTC. The rearrangement uses TRBV5-1 and TRBJ1-2; D ambiguous. This CDR3 is built from 13 residues. Germline V gives CDR1 SGHRS, CDR2 YFSETQ. The ends were cut back, 5 bases at V and 4 bases at J, with 12 bases in the middle.

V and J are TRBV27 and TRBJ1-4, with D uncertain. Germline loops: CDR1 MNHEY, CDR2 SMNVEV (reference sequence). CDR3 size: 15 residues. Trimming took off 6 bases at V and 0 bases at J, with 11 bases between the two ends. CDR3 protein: CASSTVGATNEKLFF. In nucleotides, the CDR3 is TGTGCCAGCAGCACGGTGGGAGCAACTAATGAAAAACTGTTTTTT.

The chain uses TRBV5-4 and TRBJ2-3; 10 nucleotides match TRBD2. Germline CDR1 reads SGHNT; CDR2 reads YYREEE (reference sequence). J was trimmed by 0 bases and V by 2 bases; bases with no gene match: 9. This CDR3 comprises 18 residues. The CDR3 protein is CASSFRAGGVPSTDTQYF. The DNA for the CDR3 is TGTGCCAGCAGCTTTAGAGCGGGAGGGGTTCCTAGCACAGATACGCAGTATTTT.

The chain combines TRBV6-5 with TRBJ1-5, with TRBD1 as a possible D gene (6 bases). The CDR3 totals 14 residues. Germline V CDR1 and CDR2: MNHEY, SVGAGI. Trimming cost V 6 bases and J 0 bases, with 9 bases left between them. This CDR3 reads CASRLDSSNQPQHF. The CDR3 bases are TGTGCCAGCAGACTGGACAGTAGCAATCAGCCCCAGCATTTT.

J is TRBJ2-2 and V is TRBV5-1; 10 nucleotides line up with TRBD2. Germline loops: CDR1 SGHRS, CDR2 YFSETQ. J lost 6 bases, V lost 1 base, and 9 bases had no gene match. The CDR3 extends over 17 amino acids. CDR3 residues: CASSLSSGSTRAGELFF. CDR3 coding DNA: TGCGCCAGCAGCTTGTCTAGCGGGAGTACGAGGGCCGGGGAGCTGTTTTTT.

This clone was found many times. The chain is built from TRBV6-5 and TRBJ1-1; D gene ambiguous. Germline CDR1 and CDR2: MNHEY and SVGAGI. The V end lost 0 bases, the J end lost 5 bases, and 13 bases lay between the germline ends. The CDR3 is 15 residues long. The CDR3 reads CASSYSWSQRTEAFF. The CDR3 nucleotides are TGTGCCAGCAGTTACTCGTGGTCCCAGCGAACTGAAGCTTTCTTT.

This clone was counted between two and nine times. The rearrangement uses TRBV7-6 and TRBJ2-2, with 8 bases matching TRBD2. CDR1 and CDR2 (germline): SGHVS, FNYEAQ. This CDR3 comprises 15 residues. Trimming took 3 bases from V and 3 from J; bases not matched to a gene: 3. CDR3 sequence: CASSLSSGYTGELFF. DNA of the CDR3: TGTGCCAGCAGCTTGTCTAGCGGGTACACCGGGGAGCTGTTTTTT.

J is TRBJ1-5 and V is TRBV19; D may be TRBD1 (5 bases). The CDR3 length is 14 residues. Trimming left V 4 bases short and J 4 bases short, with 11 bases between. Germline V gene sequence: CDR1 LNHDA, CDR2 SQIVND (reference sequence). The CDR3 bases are TGTGCCAGTAGTACCACAGGCGTTAATCAGCCCCAGCATTTT. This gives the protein CASSTTGVNQPQHF. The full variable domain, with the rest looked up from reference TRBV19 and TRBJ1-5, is DGGITQSPKYLFRKEGQNVTLSCEQNLNHDAMYWYRQDPGQGLRLIYYSQIVNDFQKGDIAEGYSVSREKKESFPLTVTSAQKNPTAFYLCASSTTGVNQPQHFGDGTRLSIL.

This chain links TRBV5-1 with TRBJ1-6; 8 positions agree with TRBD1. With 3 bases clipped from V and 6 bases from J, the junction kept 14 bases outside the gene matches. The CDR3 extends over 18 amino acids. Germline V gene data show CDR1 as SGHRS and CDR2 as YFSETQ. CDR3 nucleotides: TGCGCCAGCAGCTCAGGGCCAACAGGGGGTATGGCTAATTCACCCCTCCACTTT. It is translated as CASSSGPTGGMANSPLHF.

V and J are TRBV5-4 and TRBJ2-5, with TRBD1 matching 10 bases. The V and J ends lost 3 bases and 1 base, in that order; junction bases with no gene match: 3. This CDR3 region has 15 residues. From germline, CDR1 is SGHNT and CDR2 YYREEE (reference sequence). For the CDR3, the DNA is TGTGCCAGCAGCTCCAGGACAGGGGGCCAAGAGACCCAGTACTTC. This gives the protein CASSSRTGGQETQYF.

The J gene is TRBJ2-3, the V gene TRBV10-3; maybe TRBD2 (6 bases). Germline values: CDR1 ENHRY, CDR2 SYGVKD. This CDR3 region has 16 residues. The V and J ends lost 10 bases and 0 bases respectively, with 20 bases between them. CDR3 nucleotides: TGTGCCACCGCGAGGGGTAGCGGATCTAGCACAGATACGCAGTATTTT. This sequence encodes CATARGSGSSTDTQYF.

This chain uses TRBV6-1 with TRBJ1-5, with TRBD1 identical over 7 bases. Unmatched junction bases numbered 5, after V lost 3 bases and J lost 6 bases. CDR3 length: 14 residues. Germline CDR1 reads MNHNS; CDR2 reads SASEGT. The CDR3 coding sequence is TGTGCCAGCAGTGACACAGGGGCCGGTCAGCCCCAGCATTTT. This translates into CASSDTGAGQPQHF.